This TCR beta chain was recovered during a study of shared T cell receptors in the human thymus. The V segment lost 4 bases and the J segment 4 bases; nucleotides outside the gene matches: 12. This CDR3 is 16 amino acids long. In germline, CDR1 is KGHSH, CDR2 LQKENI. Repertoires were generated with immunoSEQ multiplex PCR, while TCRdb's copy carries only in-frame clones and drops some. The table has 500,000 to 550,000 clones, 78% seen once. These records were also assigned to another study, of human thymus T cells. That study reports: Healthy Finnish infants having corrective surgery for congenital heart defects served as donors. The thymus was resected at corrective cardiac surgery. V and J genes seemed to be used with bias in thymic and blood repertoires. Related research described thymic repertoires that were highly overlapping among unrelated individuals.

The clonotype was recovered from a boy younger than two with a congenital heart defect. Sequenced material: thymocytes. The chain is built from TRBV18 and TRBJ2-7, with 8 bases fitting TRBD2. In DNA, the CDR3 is TGTGCCAGCTCACTCACTTCTAGCGGGCCACTGTACGAGCAGTACTTC. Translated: CASSLTSSGPLYEQYF. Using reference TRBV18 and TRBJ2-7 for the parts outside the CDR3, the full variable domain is NAGVMQNPRHLVRRRGQEARLRCSPMKGHSHVYWYRQLPEEGLKFMVYLQKENIIDESGMPKERFSAEFPKEGPSILRIQQVVRGDSAAYFCASSLTSSGPLYEQYFGPGTRLTVT.